The 17 T cell receptor beta chains given below trace back to one sample, sequenced in a study of glioma-infiltrating T cells after dendritic cell vaccination. Time point denoted: after dendritic cell vaccination, including at tumor progression/relapse. Only in-frame clones appear in the TCRdb table, and some are missing; sequencing was by immunoSEQ multiplex PCR. There are some 110,000 clones in the sample; almost 90% occur only once, and over 2.5% lies in the top ten. Sequenced here: blood, sampled after dendritic cell vaccination. The receptors originated from a human donor with glioblastoma.

The chain joins TRBV2 to TRBJ2-1, with 10 bases identical to TRBD1. The CDR3 is 15 residues long. Trimming cost V 6 bases and J 6 bases; bases outside gene matches: 8. The germline gives CDR1 SNHLY, CDR2 FYNNEI. CDR3 coding DNA: TGTGCCAGCAGCCCTTGGGGACAGGGGCTCAATGAGCAGTTCTTC. It translates to CASSPWGQGLNEQFF.

This chain links TRBV2 with TRBJ1-1; 7 bases are a match to TRBD1. This CDR3 region has 14 residues. Germline CDR1 and CDR2: SNHLY and FYNNEI. The J segment lost 1 base and the V segment lost 8 bases, leaving 7 bases of the junction unmatched. The CDR3 DNA is TGTGCCAGCGATCGACAGGGCCGGAACACTGAAGCTTTCTTT. It encodes CASDRQGRNTEAFF.

V gene TRBV6-1 combines with J gene TRBJ2-3, with D unresolved. The germline V and J ends were trimmed by 7 bases and 1 base, with 9 bases remaining between them. The CDR3 totals 13 residues. The germline V gene has CDR1 MNHNS and CDR2 SASEGT. The CDR3 DNA reads as TGTGCCAGCAACCGGTTGGGCACAGATACGCAGTATTTT. Its protein is CASNRLGTDTQYF.

As DNA, the CDR3 is TGTGCCAGCAGCCCTAGCTTAGGGGATACGCAGTATTTT. Its protein is CASSPSLGDTQYF. This chain uses TRBV9 with TRBJ2-3; weak D call: TRBD2 (5 bases). Germline V gene data show CDR1 as SGDLS and CDR2 as YYNGEE. Trimming pared 4 bases from V and 6 bases from J, leaving 12 bases between. CDR3 size: 13 residues.

This chain connects TRBV5-1 to TRBJ2-3, with 10 positions matching TRBD1. The CDR3 covers 16 residues. The trim removed 0 bases at V and 4 bases at J, leaving 5 bases unmatched. Germline V lookup: CDR1 SGHRS, CDR2 YFSETQ. The CDR3 DNA reads TGCGCCAGCAGCTTGGCCCGGACAGGGGGGGCAGATACGCAGTATTTT. Translation gives CASSLARTGGADTQYF.

This chain links TRBV30 with TRBJ1-1; no clear D gene. There are 15 residues in the CDR3. Germline CDR1 GTSNPN, CDR2 SVGIG (reference sequence). The V gene lost 4 bases and the J gene lost 3 bases, with 18 bases spanning the gap. CDR3 sequence (DNA): TGTGCCTGGACCCCCCTCGGGTTGACGGACACTGAAGCTTTCTTT. Residues: CAWTPLGLTDTEAFF. Supplemented by reference TRBV30 and TRBJ1-1, the full variable domain reads SQTIHQWPATLVQPVGSPLSLECTVEGTSNPNLYWYRQAAGRGLQLLFYSVGIGQISSEVPQNLSASRPQDRQFILSSKKLLLSDSGFYLCAWTPLGLTDTEAFFGQGTRLTVV.

The chain recombines TRBV27 with TRBJ2-3, with 9 bases identical to TRBD1. V shed 4 bases, J shed 6 bases, and the junction held 11 bases outside the gene matches. The CDR3 loop spans 16 amino acids. The germline gives CDR1 MNHEY, CDR2 SMNVEV (reference sequence). CDR3 amino acids: CASSSRSGTGLDTQYF. The CDR3 DNA reads as TGTGCCAGCAGTTCCAGATCCGGGACAGGGTTGGATACGCAGTATTTT.

This chain connects TRBV2 to TRBJ1-4; 9 nucleotides agree with TRBD1. CDR1 SNHLY and CDR2 FYNNEI come from the germline V gene. The CDR3 consists of 15 residues. V trimming: 6 bases; J trimming: 8 bases; junction bases outside the gene matches: 10. CDR3 region: CASRGGQGINEKLFF. The CDR3 nucleotides are TGTGCCAGCAGGGGGGGACAGGGAATCAACGAAAAACTGTTTTTT.

This chain joins TRBV5-6 and TRBJ2-7; 7 nucleotides align to TRBD1. With V trimmed by 2 bases and J by 5 bases, 7 bases remained unmatched. This CDR3 contains 14 residues. In germline, CDR1 is SGHDT, CDR2 YYEEEE. The CDR3 DNA sequence: TGTGCCAGCAGCTTCGGGACAGCTTTCAACGAGCAGTACTTC. This translates into CASSFGTAFNEQYF.

This chain uses TRBV4-1 with TRBJ2-7, with D perhaps TRBD1 (5 bases). This CDR3 comprises 11 residues. The ends were cut back, 4 bases at V and 6 bases at J, with 7 bases in the middle. Per the germline V gene, CDR1 is MGHRA and CDR2 is YSYEKL. CDR3 sequence (DNA): TGCGCCAGCAGCCTTCAGGGCGAGCAGTACTTC. It translates to CASSLQGEQYF.

The rearrangement links TRBV10-3 to TRBJ2-3; 7 nucleotides line up with TRBD2. V gave up 8 bases and J gave up 1 base; unmatched junction bases: 9. Per germline, CDR1 ENHRY and CDR2 SYGVKD. CDR3 length equals 15 residues. The CDR3 spells CAIRGREGRTDTQYF. In nucleotides, the CDR3 is TGTGCCATCCGGGGGAGGGAGGGCCGCACAGATACGCAGTATTTT.

CDR3: CASLPQGANLQETQYF. The CDR3 DNA follows: TGTGCCAGCTTGCCTCAGGGGGCCAATCTCCAAGAGACCCAGTACTTC. The V and J genes are TRBV18 and TRBJ2-5; TRBD1 aligns across 8 bases. Unmatched junction bases numbered 11, after V lost 7 bases and J lost 1 base. This CDR3 comprises 16 residues. The germline gives CDR1 KGHSH, CDR2 LQKENI.

The J gene is TRBJ1-1, the V gene TRBV6-1; D unclear. Trimming removed 6 bases at V and 1 base at J, with 15 bases between. From germline, CDR1 is MNHNS and CDR2 SASEGT. The CDR3 covers 15 residues. CDR3 in amino acids: CASSETSPRNTEAFF. CDR3 in DNA: TGTGCCAGCAGCGAGACATCTCCCCGGAACACTGAAGCTTTCTTT.

A single count supports this clone. V and J are TRBV5-4 and TRBJ2-5, with TRBD2 identical over 14 bases. The last part of the DNA fits TRBJ2-7 better; the J call may be wrong. The CDR3 is 15 residues long. From germline, CDR1 is SGHNT and CDR2 YYREEE (reference sequence). The CDR3 nucleotides are TGTGCCAGCAGCCGGGGACTAGCGGGAGACTACGAGCAGTACTTC. This sequence encodes CASSRGLAGDYEQYF.

A few counts support this clone. The chain links TRBV11-1 to TRBJ2-5, with D tentatively TRBD1 (6 bases). The CDR3 contains 15 residues. With 5 bases removed from V and 4 bases from J, the gap between germline ends came to 17 bases. Germline CDR1 is SGHAT and CDR2 is FQDESV (reference sequence). CDR3 region: CASSAGVRRGETQYF. The CDR3 DNA is TGTGCCAGCAGCGCAGGGGTCCGGCGCGGAGAGACCCAGTACTTC.

The V and J genes are TRBV5-4 and TRBJ1-2; the D is unclear. V lost 5 bases, J lost 7 bases, and 12 bases lay in between. The CDR3 is 12 amino acids. Germline assignment: CDR1 SGHNT and CDR2 YYREEE (reference sequence). The CDR3 sequence: CASRLSGVGYTF. The CDR3 bases are TGTGCCAGCAGGCTCAGTGGAGTTGGCTACACCTTC.

This clone occurred a few times. The chain couples TRBV5-1 to TRBJ2-7, with a possible D match to TRBD2 (5 bases). Germline-derived CDR1 and CDR2 are SGHRS and YFSETQ. The CDR3 runs to 13 residues. With 3 bases removed from V and 7 bases from J, the gap between germline ends came to 14 bases. In DNA, the CDR3 is TGCGCCAGCAGCTCGGACTCCTTGGGGGAGCAGTACTTC. Translated: CASSSDSLGEQYF.